The clone carrying this TCR beta chain has only a few counts. Its specificity is unknown. The sample is drawn from a study of molecular identifiers for immune sequencing clone quantification. TCRdb called the PCR reads again in MiXCR, with one record for every CDR3 protein. The sample consists of 40,000 to 45,000 distinct CDR3 sequences, under 20% of them appearing once. General observations from the study: Amid 750,000 to 1,000,000 naive cells, spiked Jurkat TCR RNA from one cell was reportedly still detectable. Clonotypes surpassing 20 RNA copies contained over 98% of effector molecules, versus under 1% in naive cells.

V was trimmed by 5 bases and J by 8 bases, leaving 12 bases between them. Germline CDR1 and CDR2: MNHEY and SVGAGI. The CDR3 is made up of 12 amino acids. The sequence came from a human donor in good health. Some libraries in this study had Jurkat cell RNA spiked in. The chain couples TRBV6-5 to TRBJ1-1, with D unclear. Sequencing used naive CD8+ T cells from blood, with Jurkat cell RNA spiked in. The subset is: FACS-sorted CD8+CD4-CCR7+CD45RA+ naive T cells. The chain's CDR3 is CASSPVNGEAFF. DNA of the CDR3: TGTGCCAGCAGTCCGGTAAACGGAGAAGCTTTCTTT.